Below, 24 T cell receptor beta chains from the same sample are listed, as sequenced in a study of T cells expressing NK-cell markers. One entry per CDR3 protein, without DNA, is what TCRdb gives after re-calling the 5' RACE reads. This sample carries some 300,000 distinct CDR3 sequences, with 0.39% going to the ten biggest clones. Sequenced: blood T cells: a sorted CD56 or NKG2C T cell subset, CD4+ or CD8+ T cells, or bulk PBMC T cells (not recorded which). All receptors derive from a man aged 18 to 29 in good health.

The rearrangement joins TRBV20-1 to TRBJ2-1; as DNA is missing, the TRBD1 call by TCRdb cannot be tested. Germline-derived CDR1 and CDR2 are DFQATT and SNEGSKA (reference sequence). The CDR3 length is 16 residues. The CDR3 loop reads CSARGPGLPTYNEQFF.

CDR3 sequence reads: CSARDRKGLALYNEQFF. This chain joins TRBV20-1 and TRBJ2-1; as DNA is missing, the TRBD2 call by TCRdb cannot be tested. CDR1 and CDR2 (germline): DFQATT, SNEGSKA (reference sequence). The length of the CDR3 is 17 residues.

The rearrangement links TRBV19 to TRBJ2-4; TCRdb designates TRBD2, a call that cannot be tested without DNA. Looked up from germline, CDR1 is LNHDA and CDR2 is SQIVND (reference sequence). The CDR3 is 18 amino acids. The CDR3 sequence is CASSIGPSGRFGKNIQYF.

This chain links TRBV19 with TRBJ2-1; TCRdb's D gene call, TRBD2, goes unchecked for lack of DNA. Germline CDR1 LNHDA, CDR2 SQIVND (reference sequence). This CDR3 is 16 amino acids long. The CDR3: CASRRTSGASYNEQFF.

The chain couples TRBV12-3 or TRBV12-4 to TRBJ2-3. The CDR3 covers 11 residues. CDR3 sequence: CASSYTDTQYF.

The CDR3 here is CASRLVFGQNTEAFF. The V gene is TRBV12-2, the J gene TRBJ1-1; TCRdb picks TRBD1, but there is no DNA to check that call. TRBV12-2 is a documented pseudogene. The CDR3 sequence is 15 residues long.

The chain carries TRBV29-1 and TRBJ2-1; with no DNA, the TCRdb D assignment of TRBD1 cannot be verified. Germline V gene sequence: CDR1 SQVTM, CDR2 ANQGSEA. The CDR3 is 11 residues long. CDR3 protein: CSGGQLNEQFF.

This sequence joins TRBV7-2 and TRBJ2-7; TCRdb names TRBD2, which stays unverified in the absence of DNA. The CDR3 has 17 residues. Germline values: CDR1 SGHTA, CDR2 FQGNSA. The CDR3 spells CASSPSPLREGRYEQYF.

The V call is TRBV6-1, the J call TRBJ2-4; no DNA is available, so the TRBD2 call from TCRdb remains unchecked. This CDR3 contains 13 residues. The V gene's germline CDR1 is MNHNS and CDR2 SASEGT. CDR3 loop: CASSPRGGDIQYF.

The chain has TRBV5-1 and TRBJ1-2. The CDR3 consists of 11 residues. The germline CDR1 and CDR2 sequences are SGHRS and YFSETQ. The CDR3 is CASEGGYGYTF. Supplemented by reference TRBV5-1 and TRBJ1-2, the full variable domain reads KAGVTQTPRYLIKTRGQQVTLSCSPISGHRSVSWYQQTPGQGLQFLFEYFSETQRNKGNFPGRFSGRQFSNSRSEMNVSTLELGDSALYLCASEGGYGYTFGSGTRLTVV.

The J gene is TRBJ2-6, the V gene TRBV7-8; no DNA is available, so the TRBD1 call from TCRdb remains unchecked. The germline CDR1 and CDR2 sequences are SGHVS and FQNEAQ. The CDR3 covers 18 residues. The CDR3: CASSLSFRDRPRANVLTF.

V usage is TRBV25-1 and J usage is TRBJ2-1; TCRdb lists TRBD1, though no DNA is available to test this call. CDR3 length: 15 residues. Germline CDR1 reads MGHDK; CDR2 reads SYGVNS. CDR3 loop: CASSDTGAIYNEQFF.

The CDR3: CASKGQGAPGQPQHF. The rearrangement links TRBV27 to TRBJ1-5; no DNA is available, so the TRBD1 call from TCRdb remains unchecked. CDR3 length: 15 amino acids. Looked up from germline, CDR1 is MNHEY and CDR2 is SMNVEV (reference sequence).

The chain combines TRBV20-1 with TRBJ1-5; TCRdb proposes TRBD1, but this gene call is untestable without DNA. Germline lookup yields CDR1 DFQATT and CDR2 SNEGSKA (reference sequence). The CDR3 runs to 14 residues. CDR3 sequence reads: CSAREGQGWQPQHF.

The chain couples TRBV6-2 or TRBV6-3 to TRBJ2-4; TCRdb picks TRBD2, but there is no DNA to check that call. Germline CDR1 reads MNHEY; CDR2 reads SVGEGT. CDR3 length equals 15 residues. The CDR3 is CASKFAGTRENIQYF.

V and J are TRBV19 and TRBJ2-1; the D call of TRBD1 rests on TCRdb alone, since no DNA is present to check it. From germline, CDR1 is LNHDA and CDR2 SQIVND (reference sequence). The CDR3 consists of 12 residues. CDR3 region: CASSVRVDEQFF.

The rearrangement uses TRBV27 and TRBJ2-6; TCRdb outputs TRBD1, but without DNA this stays unchecked. This CDR3 contains 16 residues. Germline V gene lookup returns CDR1 MNHEY and CDR2 SMNVEV (reference sequence). The CDR3 sequence: CASSPRQLSGANVLTF.

This chain joins TRBV24-1 and TRBJ1-5; TCRdb reports TRBD1, a call that lacks DNA to check it against. Per germline, CDR1 KGHDR and CDR2 SFDVKD. The CDR3 is 14 residues long. The CDR3 is CATSDAPRGQPQHF.

The chain couples TRBV15 to TRBJ2-3; lacking DNA, the TRBD1 call made by TCRdb goes unchecked. Per germline, CDR1 LNHNV and CDR2 YYDKDF (reference sequence). This CDR3 has 17 residues. The CDR3 region is CATSRARRGTSTDTQYF.

The chain joins TRBV6-5 to TRBJ2-7; TCRdb names TRBD2, which stays unverified in the absence of DNA. Germline CDR1 MNHEY, CDR2 SVGAGI. This CDR3 region has 18 residues. The CDR3 sequence is CASSYQASGLAAAYEQYF.

The chain joins TRBV27 to TRBJ1-1; TCRdb indicates TRBD1, and absent DNA this call remains unverified. The CDR3 has 11 residues. Germline loops: CDR1 MNHEY, CDR2 SMNVEV (reference sequence). CDR3 sequence reads: CATEGGRGAFF.

The chain carries TRBV20-1 and TRBJ2-1. The germline V gene has CDR1 DFQATT and CDR2 SNEGSKA (reference sequence). This CDR3 is built from 14 residues. CDR3 residues: CSASPRRSLNEQFF.

J is TRBJ2-1 and V is TRBV5-1; TCRdb proposes TRBD2, but this gene call is untestable without DNA. CDR3 length: 18 amino acids. Germline lookup yields CDR1 SGHRS and CDR2 YFSETQ. CDR3 in amino acids: CASSPGWTSGIGVDEQFF. Variable domain in full (rest from reference TRBV5-1 and TRBJ2-1): KAGVTQTPRYLIKTRGQQVTLSCSPISGHRSVSWYQQTPGQGLQFLFEYFSETQRNKGNFPGRFSGRQFSNSRSEMNVSTLELGDSALYLCASSPGWTSGIGVDEQFFGPGTRLTVL.

The chain joins TRBV7-7 to TRBJ2-5; TCRdb reports TRBD1, a call that lacks DNA to check it against. The length of the CDR3 is 13 residues. In germline, CDR1 is SSHAT, CDR2 FNYEAQ (reference sequence). This chain's CDR3 is CASSPRQYGFQYF. Full variable domain (remainder filled in from reference TRBV7-7 and TRBJ2-5): GAGVSQSPRYKVTKRGQDVTLRCDPISSHATLYWYQQALGQGPEFLTYFNYEAQPDKSGLPSDRFSAERPEGSISTLTIQRTEQRDSAMYRCASSPRQYGFQYFGPGTRLLVL.